This T cell receptor (beta chain) was retrieved from a study of a mutant IDH1 vaccine in newly diagnosed glioma. Findings and limits, study-wide: Pseudoprogression seemingly bore no relation to changes in top peripheral T cell clonotypes.

Trimming took 5 bases from V and 4 from J, leaving 16 bases between them. In germline, CDR1 is SGHTA, CDR2 FQGNSA. CDR3 length: 15 amino acids. Stated time point: baseline, week 1 (first vaccination visit). Treatment described: pre-vaccination baseline after standard-of-care therapy. The donors' diagnosis was new WHO grade 3 or 4 astrocytoma that was IDH1-mutant and ATRX-lost. Method: immunoSEQ multiplex PCR; TCRdb's copy keeps in-frame clones and lacks some. The repertoire consists of roughly 25,000 clones, with roughly 92% occurring once and the leading ten covering 7% to 10%. This clone was detected only once. Its antigen is not identified.

The chain joins TRBV7-2 to TRBJ2-3; TRBD2 is a possible D gene (6 bases). The sample was PBMCs, taken from a glioma patient treated with radiotherapy, temozolomide or both. The receptor comes from a man younger than 40 with glioma. The CDR3 loop is CASSPDLWGADTQYF. For the CDR3, the DNA is TGTGCCAGCAGCCCCGACCTGTGGGGGGCAGATACGCAGTATTTT.